This TCR beta chain originates from a study of cytomegalovirus exposure and HLA in healthy donors listed by TCRdb under 2017. Background for the entire study: According to an earlier analysis of several hundred of the donors, 150 million to 200 million T cells yielded approximately 120 million unique TCR beta sequences and around 300 Gb of sequence data. The later analysis used no new phenotypic data to find candidate immune exposures, relying instead on TCR beta sequences and their occurrence across donors. Class I and class II HLA loci were covered by the typing at four-digit resolution. To decide whether each TCR beta V gene segment behaved as functional or pseudogenic, an earlier analysis of fewer than 750 of the donors relied on high-throughput TCR beta sequencing. The aim of the study was to test whether cataloging public T cell receptors could identify signatures of past pathogen exposure. A later genetic analysis used genome-wide SNP genotypes for about 65% of the 666 donors, treating that subset as a discovery cohort. To predict cytomegalovirus infection status, the study brought together high-throughput TCR immunosequencing, statistical association of individual TCRs with disease status, and machine learning. A later analysis re-examined previously published TCR beta repertoires from more than 600 donors and added high-resolution HLA genotyping to investigate patterns of TCR occurrence. The study profiled the T cell repertoires of under 700 subjects by immunosequencing and related them to cytomegalovirus serostatus. Donor age, sex, ethnicity and CMV serostatus were compiled alongside the repertoire data. The genetic ancestry cluster associated with self-reported Caucasian donors included about 84% of the roughly 400 genotyped donors. Among 398 genotyped donors of the cohort, an average of about 240,000 unique TCR beta nucleotide sequences were sequenced per donor, roughly a sixth of them non-productive. Approximately 300 gigabases of sequencing data and about 92 million unique TCR sequences made up an early release that covered fewer than 650 HLA-typed donors. The number of donors typed differed by locus, with about 629-640 for A, B, C, DRB1 and DQB1, over 500 for DQA1, about 610 for DPA1, and 450 to 480 for DPB1. Roughly 5 DR-DQ haplotypes were handled as single units for association and clustering, since linkage in the cohort was strong. All discovery cohort repertoires had been generated on a single sequencing platform. In addition to the first cohort of 650 to 750 subjects, a separate validation cohort of 120 different subjects was used.

The cohort was made up of hundreds of healthy bone marrow donors. Cohort members were all nominally healthy when sampled, although unrecorded immune exposures were likely present. The donor was CMV seronegative and was included in the group of about 400 seronegative cohort members. A peripheral blood sample was collected from each donor, and TCR beta sequencing was performed on peripheral blood mononuclear cells. The Qiagen DNeasy Blood Extraction Kit was used to extract genomic DNA from the blood cell samples. The CDR3 starts with the cysteine, ends with the phenylalanine, and has 18 residues. CDR3 DNA is the only sequence kept; it has 54 bases, read in frame from the first base. The V end gives up 3 bases and the J end 4 bases, leaving 13 bases in the junction not matched to a gene. From a lookup of the germline V gene (reference sequence), CDR1 and CDR2 are LNHDA and SQIVND. Library preparation used the immunoSEQ multiplex PCR assay. A mixture of 60 forward primers for TCR Vbeta segments and 13 reverse primers for TCR Jbeta segments was used in the multiplex PCR. A multiplex PCR assay on genomic DNA amplified the CDR3 region of rearranged TCR beta genes. The amplified TCR beta libraries were sequenced on the Illumina HiSeq System as 87-base-pair reads. Regarding the original processing steps: In a later analysis, tens of millions of unique TCR beta chains were counted across the 500 to 850 repertoires, and roughly 11 million of these chains were shared by at least two donors. To remove PCR and sequencing errors, raw reads were error-corrected and collapsed into unique sequences using a nearest-neighbor algorithm that merged closely related sequences. V, D and J gene segments were assigned by aligning CDR3 sequences to IMGT reference sequences. For a sequence to be retained, at least a six-nucleotide match to both a V gene segment and a J gene segment was required. Rearrangements were classified as productive when the CDR3 lacked stop codons and remained in frame with V and J, and all other rearrangements were classified as non-productive. CDR3 was defined according to IMGT convention as the region running from the second conserved V-encoded cysteine to the conserved J-encoded phenylalanine. Sequences without an unambiguous match to a single V gene segment were excluded from the earlier analysis of about 640 of the donors. In an earlier analysis of a few hundred of the donors, a V segment was called functional when productive rearrangements were above 56.7%, and segregating when the standard deviation between donors exceeded 5%. A statistical classification framework was built to diagnose cytomegalovirus status from the catalog of TCR beta chain sequences. V and J gene assignment, in a later analysis, came from comparing TCR nucleotide sequences with IMGT/GENE-DB human TR gene sequences. In a later analysis, CDR3 sequences and most-parsimonious VDJ recombination scenarios were assigned using the TCRdist pipeline. A later analysis defined each TCR beta chain by its CDR3 amino acid sequence plus V-gene family, and excluded reads lacking a unique V-gene family. In a later analysis, 500 to 700 highly shared, low-generation-probability nucleotide sequences were removed to address suspected cross-contamination and a sequencing artifact. For each public chain, a later analysis derived a clonal expansion index from normalized ranks of inferred template counts within each repertoire. Generation probabilities in a later analysis came from a VDJ recombination model fitted to out-of-frame rearrangements, and those results were checked against IGoR. In a later analysis, TCR-TCR, TCR-HLA and TCR-CMV co-occurrence was scored with hypergeometric tests, and a repertoire-size bias correction was applied to TCR pairs. False discovery rates were estimated in a later analysis by permuting HLA or CMV assignments 20 times. A later analysis grouped co-occurring TCRs with DBSCAN, adding TCRdist sequence similarity when clustering within HLA-allele-positive subsets. Repertoires with fewer than 30,000 or more than 120,000 public chains, plus five repertoires with anomalous nucleotide sharing, were excluded from co-occurrence clustering. TCRdb retrieved this table from immuneACCESS and kept in-frame rearrangements only. Not all clones are present; in checked studies, unresolved V genes account for under half, and no reason is known for the remainder. The D gene and trimming were derived from the DNA, and the V and J assignments and clone size from that table. The table for this sample records some 110,000 clones. Approximately 3.7% of the sample is held by the ten biggest clonotypes.

The investigation overall reported the following: Sequencing depth was assumed to be roughly uniform across donors in the presence/absence analyses, though that assumption may not hold. In a later analysis, most CMV-associated TCR beta chains were found to appear HLA-restricted, with HLA associations seemingly driven largely by CMV exposure. The cohort was sequenced for TCR beta chains only, and without alpha or paired-chain data the features that could be detected were limited. According to a later analysis, TCR association rates differed among HLA loci, with DRB1 alleles showing the most associated TCRs and HLA-C alleles showing the fewest. In the study, around 160 TCR beta chains were listed as associated with cytomegalovirus. For the cohort, immune exposure information was limited to CMV serostatus. In a later analysis, HLA-associated TCR beta chains showed more clonal expansion and lower generation probabilities than non-associated chains that were equally common. About 17 rarely observed V segments, including chromosome 9 orphons, were excluded from the earlier analysis of almost 600 of the donors because counts were too low. In a later genetic analysis, a missense DCLRE1C variant was associated with V-gene and J-gene trimming of TCR beta chains, and the association was replicated in an independent cohort. In vitro tests confirmed that a few of the cytomegalovirus-associated TCR beta chains recognize cytomegalovirus antigens. In an earlier analysis of approximately 590 of the donors, most TCR beta V segments were observed in productive rearrangements about 87% or about 30% of the time, broadly matching IMGT annotations. Because some donors lacked HLA typing at each locus, the association tests relied only on the typed subset. A cluster of highly shared sequence variants was judged likely to represent a technical artifact of the sequencing pipeline. Linkage disequilibrium might explain the correlated functional status among segregating V segments, but an unknown experimental factor could not be excluded. A further reported finding was that TCR beta sequences accurately predicted the HLA-A and HLA-B alleles for most subjects in the first cohort. Strong co-occurrence of HLA alleles, especially DR and DQ, made assigning TCR associations to individual alleles difficult. According to a later analysis, parvovirus B19, influenza, CMV and Epstein-Barr virus appeared linked to several top co-occurrence clusters. Cytomegalovirus status was reported to be diagnosed by the classifier with high specificity and sensitivity in both the original and validation cohorts. The authors suggested that the approach could potentially be extended to other disease states and immunological phenotypes. Most TCR sequences were seen in very few donors, while some public TCRs were found in many individuals. Some IMGT-functional V segments, including TRBV6-2 and TRBV6-3, could not be told apart with the 87-base-pair reads, so those segments were excluded. In a later genetic analysis, fewer N-insertions in productive TCRs were reported among donors in an Asian-associated ancestry cluster than the 666-donor mean. At a false discovery rate of 0.05, a later analysis linked about 16,000 TCR beta sequences to specific HLA alleles.

Worth noting for this clone: There is no known antigen for this receptor.

Source material: PBMCs. This sequence uses TRBV19 and TRBJ2-5; 11 bases in the middle match TRBD1. The sequence came from a man under 40 in good health and CMV-seronegative. The CDR3 protein sequence reads: CASSMRRTGGSRRETQYF. The DNA sequence follows: TGTGCCAGTAGTATGAGGCGGACAGGGGGCTCTCGGAGAGAGACCCAGTACTTC.